What follows are 29 T cell receptor beta chains derived from one specimen sequenced in a study of graft-versus-host responses after intestinal transplantation. Plated together were around 200,000 CFSE-labeled responder cells and around 200,000 irradiated, violet-dye-labeled stimulator cells. The protocol was immunoSEQ multiplex PCR, while the TCRdb copy is restricted to in-frame clones and leaves out a portion. This sample has under 7,500 clones; 30% to 40% occur once, and the top ten carry more than 3%. Sequences were derived from alloreactive CD8+ T cells from a mixed lymphocyte reaction culture, sampled before transplantation. Subset given: CFSE-low proliferating T cells sorted from roughly six-day pre-transplant mixed lymphocyte reaction (GvH or HvG direction). All receptors come from a human patient who was an organ donor for intestinal transplantation.

The J gene is TRBJ2-7, the V gene TRBV6-5; TRBD2 aligns across 12 bases. V was pared by 6 bases and J by 5 bases, with 5 bases of the junction left unmatched. The V gene's germline CDR1 is MNHEY and CDR2 SVGAGI. The CDR3 is made up of 14 amino acids. In DNA, the CDR3 is TGTGCCAGCAGCTTCCTAGCGGGAGGGCACGAGCAGTACTTC. It specifies CASSFLAGGHEQYF.

This clone was detected only once. The V and J genes are TRBV10-2 and TRBJ1-6; weak D call: TRBD1 (5 bases). The V end lost 8 bases, the J end lost 5 bases, and 13 bases lay between the germline ends. From germline, CDR1 is WSHSY and CDR2 SAAADI. CDR3 size: 14 residues. CDR3 amino acids: CASGPDSDNSPLHF. In DNA, the CDR3 is TGCGCCAGCGGTCCCGACAGCGATAATTCACCCCTCCACTTT.

This clone is deemed medium-sized. CDR3 loop: CASSPLGDRGLTGELFF. CDR3 coding DNA: TGTGCCAGCAGTCCTCTCGGGGACAGGGGATTAACCGGGGAGCTGTTTTTT. The chain uses TRBV27 and TRBJ2-2; 10 bases align to TRBD1. The ends lost 5 bases at V and 5 bases at J; junction bases unmatched: 11. Per germline, CDR1 MNHEY and CDR2 SMNVEV (reference sequence). CDR3 length equals 17 residues.

The V gene is TRBV11-2, the J gene TRBJ2-2; D not certain. The germline V gene encodes CDR1 SGHAT and CDR2 FQNNGV. This CDR3 comprises 14 residues. Trimming stripped 0 bases from V and 2 bases from J, with 4 bases between. CDR3 protein: CASSLDPNTGELFF. The DNA of the CDR3 is TGTGCCAGCAGCTTAGACCCTAACACCGGGGAGCTGTTTTTT.

The chain has TRBV5-1 and TRBJ1-2, with 10 bases fitting TRBD1. CDR1 is SGHRS, CDR2 YFSETQ, per germline. The V and J ends lost 2 bases and 4 bases, in that order; junction bases with no gene match: 11. The CDR3 contains 17 residues. The DNA of the CDR3 is TGCGCCAGCAGCTTAACACCGGGACAGGGGATTTTCTATGGCTACACCTTC. Encoded protein: CASSLTPGQGIFYGYTF.

For this clone: A read error is likely here: a far larger clone is one base away. The chain links TRBV4-2 to TRBJ2-7; 10 bases match TRBD1. V shed 4 bases, J shed 2 bases, and the junction held 5 bases outside the gene matches. This CDR3 is 15 amino acids long. Per the germline V gene, CDR1 is LGHNA and CDR2 is YNFKEQ. CDR3 region: CASSPGQGGTYEQYF. The DNA of the CDR3 is TGTGCCAGCAGCCCCGGACAGGGGGGAACCTACGAGCAGTACTTC.

The CDR3, as DNA: TGTGCCAGCAGCCAGTTCCGTACTTCGGGGATAATTGAAAAACTGTTTTTT. It codes for CASSQFRTSGIIEKLFF. V gene TRBV4-2 combines with J gene TRBJ1-4; no definite D call. Trimming removed 3 bases from V and 7 bases from J, with 21 bases in between. This CDR3 is 17 amino acids long. Per the germline V gene, CDR1 is LGHNA and CDR2 is YNFKEQ.

The CDR3, as DNA: TGTGCCAGCAGCCCGTCCCCCTCATTGACTAGCGGGAGGATCTGCAAGTATTTT. Translating it yields CASSPSPSLTSGRICKYF. The chain links TRBV13 to TRBJ2-3; 13 positions match TRBD2. This CDR3 has 18 amino acids. V shed 5 bases, J shed 13 bases, and the junction held 21 bases outside the gene matches. CDR1 and CDR2 from the germline V gene are PRHDT and FYEKMQ (reference sequence).

The CDR3 loop reads CASSRVMTALNTEAFF. The CDR3 coding sequence is TGTGCCAGCAGCCGAGTGATGACAGCCCTTAACACTGAAGCTTTCTTT. The chain links TRBV5-4 to TRBJ1-1, with D possibly matching TRBD1 (5 bases). Trimming cost V 4 bases and J 2 bases, with 18 bases left between them. The CDR3 sequence is 16 residues long. Germline loops: CDR1 SGHNT, CDR2 YYREEE (reference sequence).

J is TRBJ1-1 and V is TRBV19, with a weak D call TRBD1 (6 bases). V was clipped by 10 bases and J by 0 bases, with 15 bases between them. The CDR3 has 14 amino acids. Germline CDR1 reads LNHDA; CDR2 reads SQIVND (reference sequence). The CDR3 sequence is CATSKGDMNTEAFF. Here the CDR3 DNA reads TGTGCCACCTCGAAGGGGGACATGAACACTGAAGCTTTCTTT.

This clone rates as medium-sized (0.01 to 0.1%). The chain couples TRBV27 to TRBJ1-4; D gene unclear. The germline gives CDR1 MNHEY, CDR2 SMNVEV (reference sequence). The ends were cut back, 3 bases at V and 1 base at J, with 6 bases in the middle. The CDR3 covers 14 residues. CDR3 DNA sequence: TGTGCCAGCAGTTTTTCGGGAACTAATGAAAAACTGTTTTTT. It specifies CASSFSGTNEKLFF.

J is TRBJ2-5 and V is TRBV5-4; 10 bases are shared with TRBD2. The V and J ends lost 0 bases and 6 bases, in that order; junction bases with no gene match: 5. The germline gives CDR1 SGHNT, CDR2 YYREEE (reference sequence). This CDR3 is 15 amino acids long. DNA for the CDR3: TGTGCCAGCAGCTTGGGAGCGGGAGGGTTAAAGACCCAGTACTTC. It translates to CASSLGAGGLKTQYF.

This clone has more than one count but fewer than ten. The chain carries TRBV4-1 and TRBJ2-7; weak D call: TRBD1 (7 bases). Per the germline V gene, CDR1 is MGHRA and CDR2 is YSYEKL. This CDR3 comprises 15 residues. Trimming cost V 3 bases and J 3 bases, with 15 bases left between them. The DNA of the CDR3 is TGCGCCAGCAGCCAGCTCCAGGGGGAGGACTACGAGCAGTACTTC. Translating gives CASSQLQGEDYEQYF.

The chain uses TRBV7-2 and TRBJ1-5; D not resolved. V lost 4 bases and J lost 2, with 24 bases in between. CDR3 size: 19 residues. Germline V gives CDR1 SGHTA, CDR2 FQGNSA. Here the CDR3 reads CASSSPQVSVRNRNQPQHF. For the CDR3, the DNA is TGTGCCAGCAGCTCCCCCCAAGTCTCGGTGAGGAATCGCAATCAGCCCCAGCATTTT.

The CDR3 loop reads CASSQEPGQGAGGYTF. CDR3 sequence (DNA): TGCGCCAGCAGCCAGGAACCGGGACAGGGGGCGGGTGGCTACACCTTC. The chain links TRBV4-3 to TRBJ1-2; 12 nucleotides align to TRBD1. Per the germline V gene, CDR1 is LGHNA and CDR2 is YSLEER. This CDR3 is built from 16 residues. The junction had 9 bases not matched to a gene; V was cut back by 3 bases and J by 7 bases.

This clone appeared a few times. This chain connects TRBV4-1 to TRBJ1-2, with D uncertain. Trimming shortened V by 4 bases and J by 3 bases, and 15 bases separated the two germline ends. This CDR3 has 15 amino acids. Germline loops: CDR1 MGHRA, CDR2 YSYEKL. This CDR3 reads CASSLGRQPHYGYTF. CDR3 coding DNA: TGCGCCAGCAGCCTTGGGCGACAACCTCACTATGGCTACACCTTC.

The chain's CDR3 is CAWSGASGGASYEQYF. The CDR3 DNA follows: TGTGCCTGGAGTGGGGCTAGCGGGGGGGCGTCCTACGAGCAGTACTTC. The J gene is TRBJ2-7, the V gene TRBV30, with 12 bases matching TRBD2. CDR1 is GTSNPN and CDR2 is SVGIG in the germline V gene (reference sequence). J lost 1 base, V lost 1 base, and 5 bases had no gene match. This CDR3 has 16 amino acids.

The J gene is TRBJ2-7, the V gene TRBV28; TRBD2 matches 11 bases. This CDR3 is 15 amino acids long. V shed 6 bases and J 4 bases; nucleotides not matched to a gene: 8. Looked up from germline, CDR1 is MDHEN and CDR2 is SYDVKM. CDR3 sequence: CASRIAGGPSYEQYF. CDR3 nucleotide sequence: TGTGCCAGCAGAATAGCGGGAGGGCCCTCTTACGAGCAGTACTTC.

This clone appeared once. This sequence joins TRBV4-1 and TRBJ1-4; D is undetermined. The V gene lost 4 bases and the J gene lost 7 bases, with 25 bases spanning the gap. Germline CDR1 is MGHRA and CDR2 is YSYEKL. The CDR3 runs 18 residues. CDR3 sequence (DNA): TGCGCCAGCAGCCGCACCCCGGGATCGATAAAATTAGCTGAAAAACTGTTTTTT. Protein sequence: CASSRTPGSIKLAEKLFF.

The chain is built from TRBV7-6 and TRBJ2-5; tentative D call: TRBD2 (6 bases). From germline, CDR1 is SGHVS and CDR2 FNYEAQ. CDR3 size: 15 residues. V shed 2 bases and J shed 1 base, with 11 bases lying between them. CDR3 amino acids: CASSLIISGQETQYF. CDR3 nucleotide sequence: TGTGCCAGCAGCTTAATCATTAGCGGCCAAGAGACCCAGTACTTC.

The chain employs TRBV7-9 and TRBJ2-7, with D possibly being TRBD1 (6 bases). Trimming took 3 bases from V and 4 from J, leaving 13 bases between them. Germline CDR1 SEHNR, CDR2 FQNEAQ (reference sequence). The CDR3 covers 14 residues. The CDR3 loop is CASSLPGVQYEQYF. CDR3 bases: TGTGCCAGCAGCTTGCCAGGGGTTCAATACGAGCAGTACTTC.

The J gene is TRBJ1-1, the V gene TRBV11-3, with D tentatively TRBD1 (6 bases). This CDR3 spans 16 amino acids. V lost 1 base, J lost 1 base, and 13 bases lay in between. Per the germline V gene, CDR1 is SGHNT and CDR2 is YENEEA. CDR3 amino acids: CASSLGYGQTNTEAFF. DNA for the CDR3: TGTGCCAGCAGCTTAGGCTACGGACAGACGAACACTGAAGCTTTCTTT.

This clone was counted between two and nine times. This chain uses TRBV9 with TRBJ2-5, with D perhaps TRBD2 (6 bases). Trimming stripped 0 bases from V and 2 bases from J, with 11 bases between. The CDR3 is 15 residues long. Germline CDR1 SGDLS, CDR2 YYNGEE. This CDR3 reads CASSVAYRGQETQYF. The CDR3 nucleotides read TGTGCCAGCAGCGTAGCATATCGGGGGCAAGAGACCCAGTACTTC.

The rearrangement links TRBV4-1 to TRBJ2-3; TRBD2 agrees at 8 bases. V dropped 0 bases and J dropped 1; count of bases not matched to a gene: 3. Germline-derived CDR1 and CDR2 are MGHRA and YSYEKL. CDR3 length equals 16 residues. CDR3 residues: CASSQDPGGGTDTQYF. Written as DNA, the CDR3 is TGCGCCAGCAGCCAAGATCCGGGGGGGGGCACAGATACGCAGTATTTT.

This clone was counted only a few times. The chain uses TRBV4-1 and TRBJ1-3, with TRBD1 matching 9 bases. V was clipped by 1 base and J by 0 bases; unmatched bases: 7. The CDR3 totals 18 residues. Germline CDR1 is MGHRA and CDR2 is YSYEKL. The CDR3, as DNA: TGCGCCAGCAGCCAAGGTGCCGGGACAGGGAGCTCTGGAAACACCATATATTTT. Translation gives CASSQGAGTGSSGNTIYF.

Only a few counts were recorded for this clone. The genes are TRBV6-1 and TRBJ2-5, with TRBD1 matching 8 bases. J was trimmed by 5 bases and V by 5 bases; bases with no gene match: 4. Germline assignment: CDR1 MNHNS and CDR2 SASEGT. This CDR3 has 13 amino acids. CDR3 nucleotides: TGTGCCAGCAGTTCAGGGGGCTGGGAGACCCAGTACTTC. Protein: CASSSGGWETQYF.

This clone came up a few times. The chain recombines TRBV11-2 with TRBJ2-5; D unresolved. Trimming cost V 0 bases and J 5 bases, with 4 bases left between them. CDR3 length equals 12 residues. Germline CDR1 is SGHAT and CDR2 is FQNNGV. This chain's CDR3 is CASSLDQETQYF. The DNA of the CDR3 is TGTGCCAGCAGCTTAGATCAGGAGACCCAGTACTTC.

This clone is medium-sized by share. CDR3 in amino acids: CSVSGAGANSYEQYF. The CDR3 DNA reads as TGCAGCGTCTCTGGGGCAGGGGCCAACTCCTACGAGCAGTACTTC. The chain carries TRBV29-1 and TRBJ2-7; possibly TRBD1 for D (6 bases). This CDR3 has 15 amino acids. Between the trimmed V and J ends, which lost 6 bases and 0 bases, there was a span of 18 bases. The germline V gene encodes CDR1 SQVTM and CDR2 ANQGSEA.

The chain employs TRBV19 and TRBJ1-3; TRBD1 might be the D (5 bases). The CDR3 contains 12 residues. Germline CDR1 LNHDA, CDR2 SQIVND (reference sequence). V lost 6 bases and J lost 12, with 15 bases in between. The CDR3 loop reads CASSPWRGFIYF. CDR3 in DNA: TGTGCCAGTAGCCCATGGAGGGGTTTCATATATTTT.